The 8 T cell receptor beta chains below come from one sample, sequenced in a study of cytomegalovirus exposure and HLA in healthy donors. In the PCR, 60 Vbeta and 13 Jbeta primers were used. Profiled with immunoSEQ multiplex PCR; TCRdb holds only in-frame clones, not every one. This table holds about 220,000 clones, over 80% found once. Sequencing was performed on PBMCs. These receptors all stem from a boy aged 2 to 10 in good health and CMV-seronegative.

The chain combines TRBV2 with TRBJ2-5; TRBD2 matches at 15 bases. The J segment lost 5 bases and the V segment lost 9 bases, leaving 16 bases of the junction unmatched. The CDR3 length is 18 residues. The germline CDR1 and CDR2 sequences are SNHLY and FYNNEI. The CDR3 loop is CARASLGGTSGGSETQYF. The CDR3 DNA reads as TGTGCCAGAGCCTCACTGGGGGGGACTAGCGGGGGGTCTGAGACCCAGTACTTC. The variable domain in full, completed from reference TRBV2 and TRBJ2-5, reads EPEVTQTPSHQVTQMGQEVILRCVPISNHLYFYWYRQILGQKVEFLVSFYNNEISEKSEIFDDQFSVERPDGSNFTLKIRSTKLEDSAMYFCARASLGGTSGGSETQYFGPGTRLLVL.

This clone showed up just a few times. This chain uses TRBV27 with TRBJ1-2; D gene unclear. From germline, CDR1 is MNHEY and CDR2 SMNVEV (reference sequence). Trimming took off 3 bases at V and 3 bases at J, with 8 bases between the two ends. The CDR3 totals 13 residues. This CDR3 reads CASSLGRYYGYTF. The CDR3 DNA reads as TGTGCCAGCAGTTTGGGCCGCTACTATGGCTACACCTTC.

This clone appeared a few times. The chain combines TRBV6-5 with TRBJ1-2, with 8 bases matching TRBD1. Germline CDR1 MNHEY, CDR2 SVGAGI. After removal of 5 bases from V and 8 bases from J, the junction contained 10 bases not matched to a gene. CDR3 length equals 14 residues. The CDR3 nucleotides read TGTGCCAGCAGTCAGTCAGGGGGCGCGGGCGGCTACACCTTC. This gives the protein CASSQSGGAGGYTF.

The chain couples TRBV4-1 to TRBJ2-3; 9 positions match TRBD2. The CDR3 contains 15 residues. The J segment lost 4 bases and the V segment lost 3 bases, leaving 5 bases of the junction unmatched. CDR1 and CDR2 (germline): MGHRA, YSYEKL. The CDR3, as DNA: TGCGCCAGCAGCCAGATAGCGGGAGCGGCAGATACGCAGTATTTT. Translation gives CASSQIAGAADTQYF.

This clone was picked up a small number of times. The V call is TRBV2, the J call TRBJ1-1; TRBD1 matches 7 bases. The CDR3 is 13 residues long. CDR1 and CDR2 from the germline V gene are SNHLY and FYNNEI. J lost 4 bases, V lost 7 bases, and 6 bases had no gene match. For the CDR3, the DNA is TGTGCCAGCACGGCCTCAGGGGGCACTGAAGCTTTCTTT. Its protein is CASTASGGTEAFF.

The CDR3 is CASSGSGYSYNEQFF. In nucleotides, the CDR3 is TGTGCCAGCAGCGGTAGCGGTTACTCCTACAATGAGCAGTTCTTC. The rearrangement joins TRBV2 to TRBJ2-1; maybe TRBD2 (6 bases). V was cut by 6 bases and J by 0 bases, with 12 bases left in between. Germline V CDR1 and CDR2: SNHLY, FYNNEI. CDR3 length equals 15 residues.

The chain couples TRBV19 to TRBJ2-2; 10 bases fit TRBD1. The J segment lost 2 bases and the V segment lost 5 bases, leaving 14 bases of the junction unmatched. This CDR3 is 19 amino acids long. The germline V gene has CDR1 LNHDA and CDR2 SQIVND (reference sequence). The CDR3: CASSPRRVWDRGNTGELFF. CDR3 DNA sequence: TGTGCCAGTAGTCCAAGGAGGGTCTGGGACAGGGGAAACACCGGGGAGCTGTTTTTT.

With regard to this clone: The junction shows a germline mismatch at one end, possibly a read error. The same CDR3 also results from other DNA sequences found in this sample. CDR3 sequence reads: CASSAGPSSYNEQFF. The CDR3, as DNA: TGTGCCAGCAGCGCGGGACCAAGCTCCTACAATGAACAGTTCTTC. V and J are TRBV27 and TRBJ2-1; tentative D call: TRBD2 (6 bases). Per germline, CDR1 MNHEY and CDR2 SMNVEV (reference sequence). The length of the CDR3 is 15 residues.